This T cell receptor (beta chain) emerged from a study of vaccination effects on CD4 cells after COVID-19. General study results and limits: Marked clonal contraction of infection- and vaccine-induced clones was seen late after vaccination.

As to this clone: The antigen is not known.

V lost 0 bases and J 4 bases, leaving 12 bases between the germline ends. Germline-derived CDR1 and CDR2 are SGHAT and FQDESV (reference sequence). This CDR3 contains 15 residues. TCRdb keeps only in-frame clones here, not all; method: immunoSEQ multiplex PCR. The profile shows tens of thousands of clones, roughly four fifths of them singletons. Before any sequencing was done, the ViraFEST assay used viral peptide pools to expand antigen-specific CD4+ T cells. Culture proceeded for 9 to 11 days, and CD4+ T cells were then isolated. The source was CD4+ T cells from PBMCs cultured with HCoV-229E spike peptides, collected before COVID-19 vaccination. The J gene is TRBJ1-2, the V gene TRBV11-1; D is uncertain. This receptor was obtained from a human donor who received a COVID-19 vaccine. DNA for the CDR3: TGTGCCAGCAGCTTAGCGGCGGCCGGCTTCTATGGCTACACCTTC. This codes for CASSLAAAGFYGYTF.